These 22 T cell receptor beta chains were sequenced from one sample in a study of memory CD4+ T cells and cytomegalovirus serostatus. Single viable CD3+CD4+CD8-CD45RO+ cells were sorted as the memory CD4+ T cells. Sequencing used immunoSEQ multiplex PCR; TCRdb keeps in-frame clones, though not all of them. The sample includes 35,000 to 50,000 clones, about 82% of them seen just once. The sample taken for sequencing was memory CD4+ T cells from blood. These receptors were taken from an adult in good health and CMV-seronegative.

The rearrangement uses TRBV11-2 and TRBJ2-2; the D gene is possibly TRBD1 (5 bases). The germline CDR1 and CDR2 sequences are SGHAT and FQNNGV. V lost 3 bases to trimming and J lost 8 bases, with 10 bases between them. The CDR3 totals 13 residues. Here the CDR3 DNA reads TGTGCCAGCAGCTTCGCGTACAGGGGGGAGCTGTTTTTT. This encodes CASSFAYRGELFF.

This chain links TRBV18 with TRBJ2-7; D possibly matches TRBD1 or TRBD2 (7 bases each). From germline, CDR1 is KGHSH and CDR2 LQKENI. V lost 5 bases and J lost 7, with 15 bases in between. The CDR3 covers 13 residues. CDR3 bases: TGTGCCAGCTCAACAGTCCAGGGGGGGGAGCAGTACTTC. Amino acids: CASSTVQGGEQYF.

This clone was seen only a few times. V and J are TRBV5-1 and TRBJ2-3, with a possible D match to TRBD1 (6 bases). The CDR3 consists of 16 residues. Looked up from germline, CDR1 is SGHRS and CDR2 is YFSETQ. Trimming left V 2 bases short and J 3 bases short, with 16 bases between. The CDR3 DNA reads as TGCGCCAGCAGCTTAGTTACAGGGAGAGAGACAGATACGCAGTATTTT. As protein: CASSLVTGRETDTQYF.

The genes are TRBV15 and TRBJ2-1; D possibly uses TRBD1 or TRBD2 (5 bases each). V lost 3 bases and J 15 bases, leaving 18 bases between the germline ends. CDR3 length equals 13 residues. Germline loops: CDR1 LNHNV, CDR2 YYDKDF (reference sequence). The CDR3 coding sequence is TGTGCCACCAGCAGGGACCGGGACGTCAAAACGTTCTTC. It translates to CATSRDRDVKTFF. The variable domain in full, with the rest retrieved from reference TRBV15 and TRBJ2-1, is DAMVIQNPRYQVTQFGKPVTLSCSQTLNHNVMYWYQQKSSQAPKLLFHYYDKDFNNEADTPDNFQSRRPNTSFCFLDIRSPGLGDTAMYLCATSRDRDVKTFFGPGTRLTVL.

The J gene is TRBJ2-1, the V gene TRBV5-1; D may be TRBD1 (8 bases). V shed 3 bases and J shed 2 bases, with 15 bases lying between them. CDR1 SGHRS and CDR2 YFSETQ come from the germline V gene. CDR3 size: 16 residues. The CDR3 coding sequence is TGCGCCAGCAGCTCCCAGGGGGCGGGGGCCTACAATGAGCAGTTCTTC. As protein: CASSSQGAGAYNEQFF.

J is TRBJ2-1 and V is TRBV2, with 7 bases aligning to TRBD1. The V gene end was trimmed by 7 bases and the J gene end by 9 bases; junction bases not matched to a gene: 12. The V gene's germline CDR1 is SNHLY and CDR2 FYNNEI. The CDR3 has 14 amino acids. The CDR3 is CASTFDRAVGEQFF. CDR3 sequence (DNA): TGTGCCAGCACCTTCGACAGGGCGGTCGGTGAGCAGTTCTTC.

The chain combines TRBV7-6 with TRBJ2-5, with 7 bases identical to TRBD1. The V gene's germline CDR1 is SGHVS and CDR2 FNYEAQ. The V gene end was trimmed by 5 bases and the J gene end by 0 bases; junction bases not matched to a gene: 6. This CDR3 is 15 amino acids long. The CDR3 nucleotides read TGTGCCAGCAGCGTCCGACAGGGCCACCAAGAGACCCAGTACTTC. It yields the protein CASSVRQGHQETQYF.

This clone has a single count. The CDR3 is CASRRTPYGYTF. The DNA of the CDR3 is TGTGCCAGCAGACGGACACCCTATGGCTACACCTTC. The chain uses TRBV6-5 and TRBJ1-2, with D perhaps matching TRBD1 (5 bases). The CDR3 has 12 residues. The germline V gene encodes CDR1 MNHEY and CDR2 SVGAGI. Trimming removed 6 bases at V and 4 bases at J, with 9 bases between.

The CDR3 nucleotides read TGTGCCAGCAGCGACCGAGGCCGGGACCGGGCCCGTAACTATGGCTACACCTTC. Its translation is CASSDRGRDRARNYGYTF. The V call is TRBV11-2, the J call TRBJ1-2, with a possible D match to TRBD1 (5 bases). The germline gives CDR1 SGHAT, CDR2 FQNNGV. There are 18 residues in the CDR3. V was shortened by 5 bases and J by 1 base, with 23 bases between the two germline ends.

This rearrangement joins TRBV7-2 to TRBJ2-7, with TRBD2 matching over 10 bases. Germline CDR1 SGHTA, CDR2 FQGNSA. The J segment lost 0 bases and the V segment lost 8 bases, leaving 7 bases of the junction unmatched. The CDR3 is made up of 15 amino acids. The CDR3 DNA reads as TGTGCCAGCTCACCACTAGCGGGGAGCTCCTACGAGCAGTACTTC. This gives the protein CASSPLAGSSYEQYF.

V gene TRBV7-9 combines with J gene TRBJ1-1; possible D gene TRBD1, 6 bases. The CDR3 contains 17 residues. Germline V gene lookup returns CDR1 SEHNR and CDR2 FQNEAQ (reference sequence). V was trimmed by 1 base and J by 8 bases, leaving 23 bases between them. CDR3 loop: CASSLGFRGEAASEAFF. DNA for the CDR3: TGTGCCAGCAGCTTAGGGTTCAGGGGTGAAGCCGCTTCGGAAGCTTTCTTT.

The rearrangement joins TRBV27 to TRBJ1-5; D gene unclear. In germline, CDR1 is MNHEY, CDR2 SMNVEV (reference sequence). The V and J ends lost 1 base and 5 bases respectively, with 6 bases between them. The CDR3 covers 13 residues. The DNA for the CDR3 is TGTGCCAGCAGTTTATTAAGGGATCAGCCCCAGCATTTT. Protein sequence: CASSLLRDQPQHF.

The table lists this clone with a count of one. The rearrangement uses TRBV4-3 and TRBJ2-1; 9 positions agree with TRBD2. CDR1 is LGHNA and CDR2 is YSLEER in the germline V gene. V trimming: 0 bases; J trimming: 10 bases; junction bases outside the gene matches: 13. The CDR3 runs 17 residues. The CDR3, as DNA: TGCGCCAGCAGCCAAGATTGGGCTAGCGGGATTTCAGGGGAGCAGTTCTTC. Protein sequence: CASSQDWASGISGEQFF.

V gene TRBV11-2 combines with J gene TRBJ2-1; 9 nucleotides line up with TRBD2. Unmatched junction bases numbered 8, after V lost 5 bases and J lost 3 bases. The CDR3 has 16 residues. The germline CDR1 and CDR2 sequences are SGHAT and FQNNGV. The CDR3 DNA is TGTGCCAGCAGCCCCCTGCGGGAGGGCCTCTACAATGAGCAGTTCTTC. Translated, it gives CASSPLREGLYNEQFF. Looking up the rest from reference TRBV11-2 and TRBJ2-1 gives the full variable domain: EAGVAQSPRYKIIEKRQSVAFWCNPISGHATLYWYQQILGQGPKLLIQFQNNGVVDDSQLPKDRFSAERLKGVDSTLKIQPAKLEDSAVYLCASSPLREGLYNEQFFGPGTRLTVL.

V usage is TRBV7-2 and J usage is TRBJ2-6; D is ambiguous. The V gene lost 4 bases and the J gene lost 1 base, with 5 bases spanning the gap. CDR3 length: 14 amino acids. The V gene's germline CDR1 is SGHTA and CDR2 FQGNSA. Here the CDR3 reads CASSSQSGANVLTF. CDR3 coding DNA: TGTGCCAGCAGCTCTCAATCTGGGGCCAACGTCCTGACTTTC.

The chain links TRBV5-1 to TRBJ2-1; 8 nucleotides match TRBD2. Trimming removed 2 bases from V and 7 bases from J; junction bases left unmatched: 11. Germline V gene lookup returns CDR1 SGHRS and CDR2 YFSETQ. This CDR3 is built from 16 residues. In DNA, the CDR3 is TGCGCCAGCAGCTTACCTACTAGCGGCCCTTCAAATGAGCAGTTCTTC. Protein: CASSLPTSGPSNEQFF. Drawing the rest from reference TRBV5-1 and TRBJ2-1, the complete variable domain is KAGVTQTPRYLIKTRGQQVTLSCSPISGHRSVSWYQQTPGQGLQFLFEYFSETQRNKGNFPGRFSGRQFSNSRSEMNVSTLELGDSALYLCASSLPTSGPSNEQFFGPGTRLTVL.

V usage is TRBV18 and J usage is TRBJ2-7, with TRBD1 matching 11 bases. J was trimmed by 2 bases and V by 4 bases; bases with no gene match: 7. There are 16 residues in the CDR3. The germline V gene has CDR1 KGHSH and CDR2 LQKENI. This chain's CDR3 is CASSLQVGQGAYEQYF. The CDR3 coding sequence is TGTGCCAGCTCACTCCAGGTGGGACAGGGGGCCTACGAGCAGTACTTC.

This sequence joins TRBV7-9 and TRBJ1-2; 9 bases are shared with TRBD1. V was clipped by 5 bases and J by 4 bases; unmatched bases: 8. Germline-derived CDR1 and CDR2 are SEHNR and FQNEAQ (reference sequence). The CDR3 totals 15 residues. CDR3 in amino acids: CASSLTGGIAYGYTF. CDR3 DNA sequence: TGTGCCAGCAGCCTCACAGGGGGCATTGCCTATGGCTACACCTTC.

The rearrangement joins TRBV4-3 to TRBJ2-3; D may correspond to TRBD1 or TRBD2 (6 bases each). The V and J ends lost 4 bases and 2 bases respectively, with 16 bases between them. Per the germline V gene, CDR1 is LGHNA and CDR2 is YSLEER. CDR3 length: 16 amino acids. The CDR3 spells CASSRYRAGPTDTQYF. CDR3 bases: TGCGCCAGCAGCCGTTACAGGGCGGGGCCCACAGATACGCAGTATTTT.

The chain has TRBV14 and TRBJ2-7; the D gene is possibly TRBD1 (6 bases). The V gene lost 3 bases and the J gene lost 3 bases, with 15 bases spanning the gap. This CDR3 has 15 amino acids. Germline V gives CDR1 SGHDN, CDR2 FVKESK. CDR3 sequence: CASSHLTGGRYEQYF. In nucleotides, the CDR3 is TGTGCCAGCAGCCATTTGACAGGCGGGCGCTACGAGCAGTACTTC.

The chain couples TRBV5-4 to TRBJ2-5, with 11 nucleotides matching TRBD2. This CDR3 region has 14 residues. Germline loops: CDR1 SGHNT, CDR2 YYREEE (reference sequence). Losses at the gene ends were 3 bases for V and 3 bases for J; bases not matched to a gene: 1. The CDR3 here is CASSSGLAEETQYF. CDR3 coding DNA: TGTGCCAGCAGCTCGGGACTAGCGGAAGAGACCCAGTACTTC.

This clone was seen only a few times. The chain joins TRBV20-1 to TRBJ2-1; unclear D gene. Trimming removed 3 bases at V and 7 bases at J, with 7 bases between. The CDR3 is made up of 11 amino acids. Germline V gene sequence: CDR1 DFQATT, CDR2 SNEGSKA (reference sequence). The CDR3 nucleotides read TGCAGTGCTAGCCGTTGGAATGAGCAGTTCTTC. Amino acid sequence: CSASRWNEQFF.